This T cell receptor beta chain was recovered during a study of CD8 T cell repertoires and HIV-1 epitope variants. Study overall: Tested: three Gag epitope families, Nef HW9 and YT9. 1M T cells were kept uncultured as a baseline. Study results and limitations: No clonotypes responded to the TAALDMSHF plasma variant; about five recognized KF9, one HW9.

Generated by immunoSEQ multiplex PCR, the TCRdb table keeps only in-frame clones and is missing some. The sample includes more than 4,500 clones, around 60% of them seen just once. Comment on this clone: No antigen is known for it.

Source material: cultured CD8+ T cells derived from PBMCs. The sequence derives from a male donor with HIV.

CDR3 sequence (DNA): TGCGCCAGCAGCCAAGACACTAGCGGGCGCTACAATGAGCAGTTCTTC. Its translation is CASSQDTSGRYNEQFF. The chain uses TRBV4-3 and TRBJ2-1; 9 bases are a match to TRBD2. V lost 0 bases, J lost 3 bases, and 3 bases stayed unmatched. The CDR3 is 16 residues long. The germline CDR1 and CDR2 sequences are LGHNA and YSLEER.